The 10 T cell receptor beta chains below were found in one sample sequenced in a study of control samples from healthy donors and cancer patients. Measured with immunoSEQ multiplex PCR; TCRdb has only the in-frame clones, and not every one. Seen here are 400,000 to 500,000 clones, more than 80% observed once, and the top ten hold 5% to 8%. Sequenced material: PBMCs. These receptors were taken from a man aged 35 to 55 with head and neck cancer.

This chain links TRBV6-5 with TRBJ2-4, with D possibly being TRBD1 (5 bases). V was clipped by 3 bases and J by 11 bases, with 14 bases between them. The CDR3 is 13 residues long. Germline V gives CDR1 MNHEY, CDR2 SVGAGI. The CDR3 DNA reads as TGTGCCAGCAGTTATGGTCCGAAGGGGCTTCAGTACTTC. This codes for CASSYGPKGLQYF.

The chain links TRBV2 to TRBJ2-5, with D possibly matching TRBD1 (6 bases). The CDR3 runs 14 residues. V was cut by 1 base and J by 1 base, with 7 bases left in between. Germline V gene data show CDR1 as SNHLY and CDR2 as FYNNEI. The chain's CDR3 is CASSEVTGQETQYF. CDR3 nucleotides: TGTGCCAGCAGTGAAGTGACAGGCCAAGAGACCCAGTACTTC.

The V and J genes are TRBV10-3 and TRBJ1-3, with TRBD1 matching over 10 bases. V lost 4 bases to trimming and J lost 0 bases; unmatched junction nucleotides: 6. Germline CDR1 reads ENHRY; CDR2 reads SYGVKD. The CDR3 runs 17 residues. In nucleotides, the CDR3 is TGTGCCATCAGTGCCGGACAGGGGGGAAACTCTGGAAACACCATATATTTT. Translated: CAISAGQGGNSGNTIYF.

The rearrangement uses TRBV5-5 and TRBJ1-3; D gene unclear. CDR3 length: 16 residues. CDR1 is SGHKS and CDR2 is YYEKEE in the germline V gene (reference sequence). V lost 6 bases to trimming and J lost 0 bases, with 16 bases between them. CDR3 in DNA: TGTGCCAGCACCCTTTTTGCGGCCCACTCTGGAAACACCATATATTTT. The encoded protein is CASTLFAAHSGNTIYF. Combining the CDR3 with reference TRBV5-5 and TRBJ1-3 gives the whole variable domain DAGVTQSPTHLIKTRGQQVTLRCSPISGHKSVSWYQQVLGQGPQFIFQYYEKEERGRGNFPDRFSARQFPNYSSELNVNALLLGDSALYLCASTLFAAHSGNTIYFGEGSWLTVV.

The V call is TRBV7-8, the J call TRBJ2-6; tentatively, D is TRBD1 or TRBD2 (5 bases each). The CDR3 is 17 residues long. From germline, CDR1 is SGHVS and CDR2 FQNEAQ. V was shortened by 3 bases and J by 4 bases, with 16 bases between the two germline ends. Written as DNA, the CDR3 is TGTGCCAGCAGCTTCAGTCCGAGGGGTGCAGGGGCCAACGTCCTGACTTTC. Protein product: CASSFSPRGAGANVLTF. The variable domain in full, completed from reference TRBV7-8 and TRBJ2-6, reads GAGVSQSPRYKVAKRGQDVALRCDPISGHVSLFWYQQALGQGPEFLTYFQNEAQLDKSGLPSDRFFAERPEGSVSTLKIQRTQQEDSAVYLCASSFSPRGAGANVLTFGAGSRLTVL.

This rearrangement joins TRBV19 to TRBJ2-2, with a possible D match to TRBD2 (7 bases). The germline CDR1 and CDR2 sequences are LNHDA and SQIVND (reference sequence). This CDR3 is 15 amino acids long. The V gene lost 5 bases and the J gene lost 4 bases, with 14 bases spanning the gap. The CDR3 protein is CASSLRGAGTGELFF. CDR3 sequence (DNA): TGTGCCAGTAGTCTCCGGGGGGCCGGCACCGGGGAGCTGTTTTTT.

The chain couples TRBV5-4 to TRBJ2-2; D remains unclear. The germline V and J ends were trimmed by 1 base and 0 bases, with 19 bases remaining between them. The CDR3 loop spans 19 amino acids. Germline CDR1 reads SGHNT; CDR2 reads YYREEE (reference sequence). CDR3 sequence: CASSLRWWAANANTGELFF. The CDR3 DNA sequence: TGTGCCAGCAGCTTGCGCTGGTGGGCGGCTAACGCGAACACCGGGGAGCTGTTTTTT.

The J gene is TRBJ1-2, the V gene TRBV27; 10 bases align to TRBD1. The CDR3 is made up of 16 amino acids. Germline V gene sequence: CDR1 MNHEY, CDR2 SMNVEV (reference sequence). J was trimmed by 5 bases and V by 0 bases; bases with no gene match: 6. In DNA form, the CDR3 reads TGTGCCAGCAGTTTATCTGGGACAGGGGTTCGGTATGGCTACACCTTC. It yields the protein CASSLSGTGVRYGYTF.

CDR3 protein: CATSRPTGADEQFF. The CDR3 DNA sequence: TGTGCCACCAGCAGGCCCACTGGGGCCGATGAGCAGTTCTTC. The chain couples TRBV15 to TRBJ2-1; the D gene is possibly TRBD1 (5 bases). Looked up from germline, CDR1 is LNHNV and CDR2 is YYDKDF (reference sequence). This CDR3 has 14 amino acids. Trimming pared 3 bases from V and 8 bases from J, leaving 14 bases between.

V gene TRBV27 combines with J gene TRBJ1-1; TRBD1 is a possible D gene (5 bases). CDR1 is MNHEY, CDR2 SMNVEV, per germline (reference sequence). V was shortened by 8 bases and J by 0 bases, with 13 bases between the two germline ends. The CDR3 contains 14 residues. The CDR3 nucleotides are TGTGCCAGCCGCAGGGAGAGGGTGAACACTGAAGCTTTCTTT. Protein sequence: CASRRERVNTEAFF.